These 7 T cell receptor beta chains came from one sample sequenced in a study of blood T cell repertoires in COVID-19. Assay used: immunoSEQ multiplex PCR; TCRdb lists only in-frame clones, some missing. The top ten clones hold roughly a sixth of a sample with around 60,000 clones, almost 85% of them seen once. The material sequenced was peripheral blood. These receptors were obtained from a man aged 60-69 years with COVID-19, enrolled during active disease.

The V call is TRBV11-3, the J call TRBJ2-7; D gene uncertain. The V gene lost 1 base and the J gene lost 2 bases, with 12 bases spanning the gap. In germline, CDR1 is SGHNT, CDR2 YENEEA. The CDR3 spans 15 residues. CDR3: CASSLVSRNTYEQYF. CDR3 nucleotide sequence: TGTGCCAGCAGCTTAGTTTCCAGAAATACCTACGAGCAGTACTTC.

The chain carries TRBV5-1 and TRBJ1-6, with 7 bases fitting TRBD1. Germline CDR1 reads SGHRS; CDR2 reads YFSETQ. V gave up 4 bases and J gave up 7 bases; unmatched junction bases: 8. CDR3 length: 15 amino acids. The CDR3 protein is CASSPTGQENSPLHF. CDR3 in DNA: TGCGCCAGCAGCCCGACAGGGCAGGAAAATTCACCCCTCCACTTT.

CDR3 in amino acids: CASSQVDGSNEKLFF. Written as DNA, the CDR3 is TGTGCCAGCAGCCAAGTCGACGGGTCCAATGAAAAACTGTTTTTT. The chain combines TRBV4-2 with TRBJ1-4; no clear D gene. Trimming removed 1 base at V and 5 bases at J, with 11 bases between. The CDR3 sequence is 15 residues long. Per the germline V gene, CDR1 is LGHNA and CDR2 is YNFKEQ.

In nucleotides, the CDR3 is TGTGCCAGCAGCTTACGGGATAACTATGGCTACACCTTC. Translation gives CASSLRDNYGYTF. The chain combines TRBV7-9 with TRBJ1-2; no reliable D call. From germline, CDR1 is SEHNR and CDR2 FQNEAQ (reference sequence). V lost 2 bases to trimming and J lost 1 base, with 5 bases between them. The CDR3 runs to 13 residues. Filled out from reference TRBV7-9 and TRBJ1-2, the complete variable domain reads DTGVSQNPRHKITKRGQNVTFRCDPISEHNRLYWYRQTLGQGPEFLTYFQNEAQLEKSRLLSDRFSAERPKGSFSTLEIQRTEQGDSAMYLCASSLRDNYGYTFGSGTRLTVV.

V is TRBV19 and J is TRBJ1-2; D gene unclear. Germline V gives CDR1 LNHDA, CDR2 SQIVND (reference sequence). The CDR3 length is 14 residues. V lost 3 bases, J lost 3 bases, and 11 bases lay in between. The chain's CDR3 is CASSIGTGHYGYTF. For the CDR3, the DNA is TGTGCCAGTAGTATTGGAACGGGTCACTATGGCTACACCTTC.

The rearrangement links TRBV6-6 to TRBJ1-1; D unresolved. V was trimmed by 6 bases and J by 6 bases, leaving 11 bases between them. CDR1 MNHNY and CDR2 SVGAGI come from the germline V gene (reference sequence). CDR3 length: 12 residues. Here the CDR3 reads CASSHGSPEAFF. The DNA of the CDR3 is TGTGCCAGCAGCCACGGGAGCCCTGAAGCTTTCTTT.

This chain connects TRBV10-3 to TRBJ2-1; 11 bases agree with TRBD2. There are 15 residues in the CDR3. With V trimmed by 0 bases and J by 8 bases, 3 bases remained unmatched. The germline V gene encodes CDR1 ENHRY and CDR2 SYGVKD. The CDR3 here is CAISESLAGGHEQFF. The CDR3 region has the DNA TGTGCCATCAGTGAGTCCCTAGCGGGAGGCCATGAGCAGTTCTTC.